Each of the 25 T cell receptor beta chains below was sequenced from the same sample in a study of CD8+ T cells in alopecia areata. The authors extracted RNA and reverse transcribed it into cDNA as the sequencing template. Profiling relied on immunoSEQ multiplex PCR, and the TCRdb table lists in-frame clones only, not all of them. The sample includes 200,000 to 250,000 clones, under 70% of them seen just once. As to treatment: oral pan-JAK inhibitor, 5-10 mg twice daily. The sample here was CD4+ T cells sorted from blood, taken between weeks 44 and 45, from a patient treated with tofacitinib. These receptors all stem from a human donor with alopecia areata.

This chain joins TRBV23-1 and TRBJ2-6, with D uncertain. TRBV23-1 is classed as an ORF, of uncertain function. Trimming removed 4 bases from V and 4 bases from J, with 11 bases in between. This CDR3 has 15 residues. The CDR3 sequence is CASSRLESGANVLTF. The CDR3 DNA follows: TGCGCCAGCAGTCGCCTAGAGTCCGGGGCCAACGTCCTGACTTTC.

On this clone itself: Other DNA sequences from this sample encode an identical CDR3 as well. The rearrangement joins TRBV29-1 to TRBJ1-2; no firm D call. Germline CDR1 SQVTM, CDR2 ANQGSEA. With 7 bases removed from V and 2 bases from J, the gap between germline ends came to 8 bases. This CDR3 spans 11 amino acids. In nucleotides, the CDR3 is TGCAGCGCAACAGAGAACTATGGCTACACCTTC. This encodes CSATENYGYTF.

The chain links TRBV4-1 to TRBJ2-1, with 8 bases aligning to TRBD1. V dropped 0 bases and J dropped 16; count of bases not matched to a gene: 8. Germline V lookup: CDR1 MGHRA, CDR2 YSYEKL. The CDR3 has 13 residues. CDR3 sequence reads: CASSQDKGQGCFF. CDR3 sequence (DNA): TGCGCCAGCAGCCAAGATAAAGGACAGGGCTGTTTCTTC.

The genes are TRBV29-1 and TRBJ1-1; 7 positions match TRBD1. This CDR3 contains 13 residues. V gave up 5 bases and J gave up 0 bases; unmatched junction bases: 3. Germline CDR1 and CDR2: SQVTM and ANQGSEA. The CDR3 spells CSVRGQLNTEAFF. CDR3 DNA: TGCAGCGTTAGGGGGCAGTTGAACACTGAAGCTTTCTTT.

The chain employs TRBV7-2 and TRBJ2-7; D call uncertain. Per germline, CDR1 SGHTA and CDR2 FQGNSA. The CDR3 has 13 residues. Trimming left V 1 base short and J 4 bases short, with 8 bases between. CDR3 nucleotide sequence: TGTGCCAGCAGCTTAGAATCCCTTTACGAGCAGTACTTC. Translating it yields CASSLESLYEQYF.

This rearrangement joins TRBV27 to TRBJ2-7, with D perhaps TRBD1 (5 bases). There are 13 residues in the CDR3. Germline assignment: CDR1 MNHEY and CDR2 SMNVEV (reference sequence). Trimming left V 5 bases short and J 3 bases short, with 11 bases between. Here the CDR3 reads CASSPGHIYEQYF. DNA for the CDR3: TGTGCCAGCAGTCCCGGACACATCTACGAGCAGTACTTC.

This rearrangement joins TRBV6-4 to TRBJ2-3; perhaps TRBD2 as D (6 bases). The CDR3 loop spans 16 amino acids. V was shortened by 4 bases and J by 7 bases, with 21 bases between the two germline ends. Germline assignment: CDR1 MRHNA and CDR2 SNTAGT. The DNA of the CDR3 is TGTGCCAGCAGTGTGAACTTGGAGGGGAGGTCGAATACGCAGTATTTT. Its translation is CASSVNLEGRSNTQYF.

This clone appeared a single time. The gene calls are TRBV2 and TRBJ2-7; D unclear. Germline V lookup: CDR1 SNHLY, CDR2 FYNNEI. The CDR3 is 14 amino acids. The ends were cut back, 5 bases at V and 3 bases at J, with 14 bases in the middle. CDR3 residues: CASSPAGSIYEQYF. The CDR3 bases are TGTGCCAGCAGTCCAGCCGGGTCAATCTACGAGCAGTACTTC.

The J gene is TRBJ1-1, the V gene TRBV4-3; no definite D call. Germline V gives CDR1 LGHNA, CDR2 YSLEER. CDR3 size: 14 residues. Deletions cut 0 bases from V and 1 base from J, with 6 bases between. The CDR3 DNA sequence: TGCGCCAGCAGCCAAGATGGTGGGAACACTGAAGCTTTCTTT. Amino acids: CASSQDGGNTEAFF.

The chain employs TRBV23-1 and TRBJ1-2; 10 nucleotides line up with TRBD1. TRBV23-1 is recorded as an ORF, its role being uncertain. The CDR3 runs 15 residues. The trim removed 3 bases at V and 3 bases at J, leaving 4 bases unmatched. CDR3 coding DNA: TGCGCCAGCAGTCACTTGACAGGGGGCGACTATGGCTACACCTTC. Its protein is CASSHLTGGDYGYTF.

The rearrangement joins TRBV29-1 to TRBJ2-3; maybe TRBD1 (6 bases). The CDR3 is 15 amino acids. Germline V gene sequence: CDR1 SQVTM, CDR2 ANQGSEA. Trimming left V 5 bases short and J 0 bases short, with 15 bases between. The CDR3: CSVTGTPTSTDTQYF. Here the CDR3 DNA reads TGCAGCGTTACCGGGACACCGACTAGCACAGATACGCAGTATTTT.

The J gene is TRBJ2-7, the V gene TRBV7-9; TRBD2 is a possible D gene (7 bases). Germline-derived CDR1 and CDR2 are SEHNR and FQNEAQ (reference sequence). This CDR3 region has 16 residues. V dropped 5 bases and J dropped 2 bases, with 19 bases sitting between them. In DNA, the CDR3 is TGTGCCAGCAGCCCGAGTTTGGGGCGGGGGCCCTACGAGCAGTACTTC. Translated: CASSPSLGRGPYEQYF.

The rearrangement uses TRBV15 and TRBJ2-7; D is undetermined. This CDR3 region has 12 residues. The germline gives CDR1 LNHNV, CDR2 YYDKDF (reference sequence). The germline V and J ends were trimmed by 2 bases and 3 bases, with 5 bases remaining between them. The CDR3 region is CATSRPDYEQYF. The DNA for the CDR3 is TGTGCCACCAGCAGACCCGACTACGAGCAGTACTTC. Drawing the rest from reference TRBV15 and TRBJ2-7, the complete variable domain is DAMVIQNPRYQVTQFGKPVTLSCSQTLNHNVMYWYQQKSSQAPKLLFHYYDKDFNNEADTPDNFQSRRPNTSFCFLDIRSPGLGDTAMYLCATSRPDYEQYFGPGTRLTVT.

This clone was observed once. The genes are TRBV2 and TRBJ1-2; 8 bases line up with TRBD1. Germline loops: CDR1 SNHLY, CDR2 FYNNEI. The CDR3 runs to 15 residues. V lost 1 base and J lost 3; bases outside the gene matches: 4. The CDR3 DNA is TGTGCCAGCAGTGAAGGGAACAGGGGGGACTATGGCTACACCTTC. It specifies CASSEGNRGDYGYTF.

Only one count was recorded for this clone. The rearrangement uses TRBV5-6 and TRBJ1-2; D gene ambiguous. The CDR3 loop spans 13 amino acids. Germline-derived CDR1 and CDR2 are SGHDT and YYEEEE. Trimming removed 4 bases at V and 1 base at J, with 8 bases between. CDR3 sequence (DNA): TGTGCCAGCAGCATAGATGATAACTATGGCTACACCTTC. Protein sequence: CASSIDDNYGYTF. The full variable domain, with the rest looked up from reference TRBV5-6 and TRBJ1-2, is DAGVTQSPTHLIKTRGQQVTLRCSPKSGHDTVSWYQQALGQGPQFIFQYYEEEERQRGNFPDRFSGHQFPNYSSELNVNALLLGDSALYLCASSIDDNYGYTFGSGTRLTVV.

This clone has just a few counts. The chain couples TRBV29-1 to TRBJ2-7, with a tentative D call TRBD2 (6 bases). V was pared by 3 bases and J by 3 bases, with 18 bases between. The CDR3 length is 15 residues. From germline, CDR1 is SQVTM and CDR2 ANQGSEA. CDR3 in amino acids: CSVDINSEGLYEQYF. Written as DNA, the CDR3 is TGCAGCGTTGATATTAACTCGGAGGGCCTCTACGAGCAGTACTTC.

The chain combines TRBV4-3 with TRBJ1-6; D unresolved. The CDR3 sequence is 15 residues long. CDR1 and CDR2 (germline): LGHNA, YSLEER. V shed 3 bases and J shed 9 bases, with 15 bases lying between them. The CDR3 spells CASSHAELLGSPLHF. Written as DNA, the CDR3 is TGCGCCAGCAGCCATGCCGAATTACTGGGTTCACCCCTCCACTTT.

The chain carries TRBV5-1 and TRBJ2-5; 12 bases are shared with TRBD1. The germline V gene has CDR1 SGHRS and CDR2 YFSETQ. The V gene end was trimmed by 2 bases and the J gene end by 4 bases; junction bases not matched to a gene: 12. The CDR3 runs 18 residues. The CDR3 DNA reads as TGCGCCAGCAGCTTTCTCCCGGGACAGGGGGCAAGGGGAGAGACCCAGTACTTC. This encodes CASSFLPGQGARGETQYF.

This clone was found a few times. The genes are TRBV6-4 and TRBJ2-1; D gene ambiguous. V was pared by 0 bases and J by 9 bases, with 6 bases between. This CDR3 region has 12 residues. CDR1 MRHNA and CDR2 SNTAGT come from the germline V gene. CDR3 nucleotides: TGTGCCAGCAGTGACTCAGGGTTTGAGCAGTTCTTC. Its protein is CASSDSGFEQFF.

This clone came up once. V is TRBV6-5 and J is TRBJ2-5; a possible D gene is TRBD1 (5 bases). The CDR3 length is 14 residues. Germline V gives CDR1 MNHEY, CDR2 SVGAGI. V was clipped by 0 bases and J by 5 bases, with 10 bases between them. The CDR3 reads CASSYSRGGETQYF. The CDR3 DNA sequence: TGTGCCAGCAGTTACTCTAGGGGTGGCGAGACCCAGTACTTC.

This clone appeared a single time. The gene calls are TRBV7-8 and TRBJ2-1; D is perhaps TRBD1 or TRBD2 (6 bases each). With 7 bases removed from V and 3 bases from J, the gap between germline ends came to 13 bases. Germline CDR1 reads SGHVS; CDR2 reads FQNEAQ. CDR3 size: 14 residues. The DNA of the CDR3 is TGTGCCAGCAACCTTGGAGGGGGCTACAATGAGCAGTTCTTC. Translation: CASNLGGGYNEQFF.

This clone was observed a handful of times. The rearrangement joins TRBV29-1 to TRBJ2-3; 10 bases map to TRBD2. CDR3 length equals 12 residues. The germline V gene has CDR1 SQVTM and CDR2 ANQGSEA. V dropped 7 bases and J dropped 7; count of bases not matched to a gene: 5. CDR3 DNA sequence: TGCAGCGCGGCAACTAGCGGGAATACGCAGTATTTT. It is translated as CSAATSGNTQYF.

The chain employs TRBV30 and TRBJ1-6; D may be TRBD1 (5 bases). This CDR3 contains 15 residues. V lost 3 bases and J 7 bases, leaving 16 bases between the germline ends. CDR1 GTSNPN and CDR2 SVGIG come from the germline V gene (reference sequence). This chain's CDR3 is CAWRSGPRVNSPLHF. The CDR3 nucleotides read TGTGCCTGGAGGTCAGGGCCGAGGGTGAATTCACCCCTCCACTTT.

The sample holds a few counts of this clone. The chain carries TRBV6-1 and TRBJ2-7; D unclear. With 3 bases removed from V and 3 bases from J, the gap between germline ends came to 9 bases. This CDR3 has 13 amino acids. The germline CDR1 and CDR2 sequences are MNHNS and SASEGT. In nucleotides, the CDR3 is TGTGCCAGCAGTGACAGGACGTACTACGAGCAGTACTTC. Protein: CASSDRTYYEQYF.

This chain connects TRBV11-2 to TRBJ2-4, with D hard to call. Germline-derived CDR1 and CDR2 are SGHAT and FQNNGV. The CDR3 has 12 residues. The V end was cut by 2 bases, the J end by 8 bases, with 7 bases between. The CDR3 region is CASSLQSDIQYF. The CDR3 bases are TGTGCCAGCAGCTTACAATCGGACATTCAGTACTTC.